These 13 T cell receptor beta chains share one sample of origin, sequenced in a study of blood T cell repertoires in COVID-19. Only in-frame clones appear in the TCRdb table, and some are missing; sequencing was by immunoSEQ multiplex PCR. Of about 480,000 clones listed, 80% to 90% are singletons. Sequencing was performed on PBMCs or T cells enriched from blood (not recorded which). Receptors were obtained from a woman in her fifties or sixties who had recovered from COVID-19.

This clone came up a few times. The chain is built from TRBV30 and TRBJ2-3, with TRBD1 identical over 8 bases. CDR3 size: 14 residues. Germline lookup yields CDR1 GTSNPN and CDR2 SVGIG (reference sequence). J gave up 9 bases and V 4 bases, and 12 bases lay outside the gene matches. The CDR3 DNA reads TGTGCCTGGACCAGAGGACAGGGCTTCAGGACGCAGTATTTT. Its translation is CAWTRGQGFRTQYF.

As concerns this clone: Other DNA sequences in this specimen translate into the identical CDR3. The genes are TRBV2 and TRBJ1-5, with a possible D match to TRBD1 (6 bases). V was clipped by 5 bases and J by 0 bases, with 8 bases between them. The CDR3 consists of 14 residues. In germline, CDR1 is SNHLY, CDR2 FYNNEI. Here the CDR3 DNA reads TGTGCCAGCAGTCCACAGGGTAGCAATCAGCCCCAGCATTTT. Its protein is CASSPQGSNQPQHF.

This chain joins TRBV5-6 and TRBJ2-1; 12 positions agree with TRBD2. The CDR3 runs 14 residues. Germline lookup yields CDR1 SGHDT and CDR2 YYEEEE. The J segment lost 7 bases and the V segment lost 3 bases, leaving 2 bases of the junction unmatched. CDR3 residues: CASSWGTSGNEQFF. For the CDR3, the DNA is TGTGCCAGCAGCTGGGGGACTAGCGGGAATGAGCAGTTCTTC.

The chain couples TRBV29-1 to TRBJ1-2; D is unresolved. CDR1 and CDR2 (germline): SQVTM, ANQGSEA. V was shortened by 4 bases and J by 1 base, with 7 bases between the two germline ends. The CDR3 is made up of 12 amino acids. This CDR3 reads CSVVSVNYGYTF. The CDR3, as DNA: TGCAGCGTTGTGTCAGTTAACTATGGCTACACCTTC.

CDR3 sequence reads: CASSFLWESDTQYF. The CDR3 DNA reads TGTGCCAGCAGCTTCCTTTGGGAGTCAGATACGCAGTATTTT. The chain carries TRBV7-8 and TRBJ2-3; the D gene is possibly TRBD2 (5 bases). The CDR3 covers 14 residues. V lost 3 bases to trimming and J lost 4 bases, with 11 bases between them. CDR1 is SGHVS, CDR2 FQNEAQ, per germline.

The CDR3 bases are TGTGCCTGGAGTATGAAGGGGGAGACCCAGTACTTC. Protein sequence: CAWSMKGETQYF. This chain links TRBV30 with TRBJ2-5, with D possibly being TRBD1 (5 bases). Looked up from germline, CDR1 is GTSNPN and CDR2 is SVGIG (reference sequence). Between the trimmed V and J ends, which lost 2 bases and 5 bases, there was a span of 9 bases. This CDR3 region has 12 residues.

The V call is TRBV2, the J call TRBJ1-6, with D possibly being TRBD1 (5 bases). Germline V gives CDR1 SNHLY, CDR2 FYNNEI. With 6 bases removed from V and 8 bases from J, the gap between germline ends came to 17 bases. The CDR3 consists of 15 residues. The chain's CDR3 is CASRSQGGTYSPLHF. As DNA, the CDR3 is TGTGCCAGCAGATCCCAAGGCGGGACCTATTCACCCCTCCACTTT.

This chain links TRBV5-1 with TRBJ1-1; D unclear. The germline V gene encodes CDR1 SGHRS and CDR2 YFSETQ. The CDR3 is made up of 19 amino acids. Between the trimmed V and J ends, which lost 2 bases and 1 base, there was a span of 24 bases. CDR3 sequence: CASSLGHLTDLSWNTEAFF. Written as DNA, the CDR3 is TGCGCCAGCAGCTTAGGCCATCTAACAGACCTGAGTTGGAACACTGAAGCTTTCTTT. Filled out from reference TRBV5-1 and TRBJ1-1, the complete variable domain reads KAGVTQTPRYLIKTRGQQVTLSCSPISGHRSVSWYQQTPGQGLQFLFEYFSETQRNKGNFPGRFSGRQFSNSRSEMNVSTLELGDSALYLCASSLGHLTDLSWNTEAFFGQGTRLTVV.

J is TRBJ2-3 and V is TRBV11-2, with D maybe TRBD1 (5 bases). The CDR3 has 15 residues. V was pared by 5 bases and J by 0 bases, with 12 bases between. Germline assignment: CDR1 SGHAT and CDR2 FQNNGV. The CDR3 loop reads CASSPLAGSTDTQYF. The CDR3 nucleotides read TGTGCCAGCAGCCCCTTGGCAGGGAGCACAGATACGCAGTATTTT.

This clone showed up just once. This chain connects TRBV2 to TRBJ2-7; 9 bases line up with TRBD1. The CDR3 has 15 amino acids. The V gene's germline CDR1 is SNHLY and CDR2 FYNNEI. J gave up 4 bases and V 8 bases, and 12 bases lay outside the gene matches. The chain's CDR3 is CASQETGQGQYEQYF. In DNA, the CDR3 is TGTGCCAGCCAAGAAACGGGACAGGGACAATACGAGCAGTACTTC.

The chain carries TRBV7-2 and TRBJ2-3, with 11 nucleotides matching TRBD2. Germline V gene lookup returns CDR1 SGHTA and CDR2 FQGNSA. CDR3 length: 16 amino acids. J lost 7 bases, V lost 1 base, and 7 bases had no gene match. This chain's CDR3 is CASSLGSGGARNTQYF. The CDR3 coding sequence is TGTGCCAGCAGCTTAGGTAGCGGGGGGGCCAGGAATACGCAGTATTTT.

V usage is TRBV10-3 and J usage is TRBJ1-5; 8 bases are shared with TRBD1. J lost 5 bases, V lost 5 bases, and 5 bases had no gene match. The germline gives CDR1 ENHRY, CDR2 SYGVKD. CDR3 length: 14 amino acids. The CDR3 coding sequence is TGTGCCATCAGTTTACAGGGGGGGGATCAGCCCCAGCATTTT. It translates to CAISLQGGDQPQHF.

This clone was picked up one time. The chain employs TRBV6-6 and TRBJ1-5; no clear D gene. Looked up from germline, CDR1 is MNHNY and CDR2 is SVGAGI (reference sequence). CDR3 length equals 13 residues. With 8 bases removed from V and 4 bases from J, the gap between germline ends came to 12 bases. In DNA, the CDR3 is TGTGCCAGCGAGTCGGGTTGGAATCAGCCCCAGCATTTT. Translation: CASESGWNQPQHF.